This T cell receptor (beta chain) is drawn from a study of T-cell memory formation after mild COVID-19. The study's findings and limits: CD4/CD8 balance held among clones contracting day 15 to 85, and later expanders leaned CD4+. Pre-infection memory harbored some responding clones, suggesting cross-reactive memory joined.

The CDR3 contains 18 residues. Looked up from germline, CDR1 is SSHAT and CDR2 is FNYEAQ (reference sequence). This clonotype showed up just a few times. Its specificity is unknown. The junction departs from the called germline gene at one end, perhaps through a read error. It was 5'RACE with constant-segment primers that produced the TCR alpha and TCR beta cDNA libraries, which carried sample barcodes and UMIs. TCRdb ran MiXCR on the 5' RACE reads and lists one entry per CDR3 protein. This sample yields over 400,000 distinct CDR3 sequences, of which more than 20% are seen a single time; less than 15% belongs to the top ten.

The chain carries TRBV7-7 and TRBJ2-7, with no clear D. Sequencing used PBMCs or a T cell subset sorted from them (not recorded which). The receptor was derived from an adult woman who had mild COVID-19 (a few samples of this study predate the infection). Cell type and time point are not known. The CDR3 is CASSSRTVSASLPIEQYF. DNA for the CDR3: TGTGCTAGCAGCTCCCGGACGGTTTCGGCGTCTCTTCCGATCGAGCAGTACTTC.